Below, one T cell receptor beta chain is given with its context. Generated by immunoSEQ multiplex PCR, the TCRdb table keeps only in-frame clones and is missing some. The data show 20,000 to 25,000 clones, with less than 85% seen just once and around a sixth held by the top ten. The sample comes from a study of lymphopenia after photon versus proton radiotherapy. This CDR3 contains 13 residues. Germline assignment: CDR1 SNHLY and CDR2 FYNNEI. The germline V and J ends were trimmed by 6 bases and 2 bases, with 11 bases remaining between them. This TCR was sampled from a man in his fifties or sixties with pancreatic cancer. Material: peripheral blood, obtained from a patient treated with photon-based radiotherapy. The V gene is TRBV2, the J gene TRBJ2-7; D is perhaps TRBD1 (6 bases). The CDR3 DNA is TGTGCCAGCAGCGTCGGGACAACCTACGAGCAGTACTTC. Protein product: CASSVGTTYEQYF.